This T cell receptor (beta chain) came from a study of blood T cells in healthy people across ages. Study context: Researchers report that template switching captured about one barcoded beta molecule per two T cells.

Next came a second PCR, run for roughly 6 to 11 cycles, which used a sample-barcoded 5' primer along with a J-beta primer mix. TCRdb passed the 5' RACE reads through MiXCR, listing each CDR3 protein once. The sample has 1.5 million or so distinct CDR3 sequences; roughly 45% are singletons. There were at least 5.5 micrograms of total RNA extracted from every sample. The receptor's source is a woman between 18 and 30 years old in good health. Sequencing input: blood.

CDR3 protein: CASSQRPGPSGNNEQYF. The CDR3 coding sequence is TGTGCCAGCAGCCAAAGGCCCGGGCCTAGCGGAAACAATGAGCAGTACTTC. The V call is TRBV7-3, the J call TRBJ2-1, with 7 bases aligning to TRBD2. TRBJ2-7 matches the DNA end more closely, so the J call is doubtful. This CDR3 region has 17 residues. Looked up from germline, CDR1 is SGHTA and CDR2 is FQGTGA.